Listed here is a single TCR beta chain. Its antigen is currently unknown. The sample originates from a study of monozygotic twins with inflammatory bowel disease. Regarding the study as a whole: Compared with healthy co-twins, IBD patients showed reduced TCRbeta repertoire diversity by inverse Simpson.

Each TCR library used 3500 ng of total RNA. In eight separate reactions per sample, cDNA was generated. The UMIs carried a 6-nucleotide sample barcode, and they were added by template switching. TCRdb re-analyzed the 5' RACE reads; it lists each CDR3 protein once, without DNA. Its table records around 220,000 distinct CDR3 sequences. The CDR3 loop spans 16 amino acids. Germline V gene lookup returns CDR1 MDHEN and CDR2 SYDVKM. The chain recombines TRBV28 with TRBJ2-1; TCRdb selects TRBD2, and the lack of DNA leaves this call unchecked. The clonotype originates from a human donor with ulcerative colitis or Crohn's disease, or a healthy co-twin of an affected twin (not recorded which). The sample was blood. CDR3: CASSLPSGRTYNEQFF.